Shown below are 9 T cell receptor beta chains from a single sample sequenced in a study of blood T cells in healthy people across ages. For the second PCR, which ran for about 6 to 11 cycles, a sample-barcoded 5' primer and a J-beta primer mix were used. TCRdb analysed the 5' RACE reads with MiXCR anew, one entry per CDR3 protein. This sample has about 1.8 million distinct CDR3 sequences; approximately 50% occur once, and the top ten carry over 2%. The sample consisted of blood. The receptor source for this set is a woman between 35 and 50 years old in good health.

This clonotype has just a few counts. CDR3 sequence reads: CASSQDGQGVYGYTF. The CDR3 region has the DNA TGCGCCAGCAGCCAGGACGGACAGGGCGTCTATGGCTACACCTTC. The chain has TRBV4-3 and TRBJ1-2; 8 bases agree with TRBD1. The germline gives CDR1 LGHNA, CDR2 YSLEER. V lost 3 bases and J lost 4; bases outside the gene matches: 7. This CDR3 contains 15 residues.

The rearrangement links TRBV2 to TRBJ2-6; no clear D gene. The CDR3 is 15 residues long. The V gene lost 11 bases and the J gene lost 3 bases, with 17 bases spanning the gap. Germline V CDR1 and CDR2: SNHLY, FYNNEI. The CDR3 DNA is TGTGCCGCAAGGGTGGGGTCGAGTGGGGCCAACGTCCTGACTTTC. Amino acid sequence: CAARVGSSGANVLTF.

V is TRBV9 and J is TRBJ2-5; the D call may be TRBD1 or TRBD2 (5 bases each). Germline V gene sequence: CDR1 SGDLS, CDR2 YYNGEE. This CDR3 contains 13 residues. V was pared by 9 bases and J by 4 bases, with 16 bases between. CDR3 in DNA: TGTGCCACCTCGAGGGGTCTCGGAGAGACCCAGTACTTC. It is translated as CATSRGLGETQYF.

In the case of this clonotype: Sequence at one end of the junction differs from germline and may be a read error. The rearrangement joins TRBV10-3 to TRBJ2-5, with 7 bases fitting TRBD1. CDR3 length: 14 amino acids. CDR1 is ENHRY and CDR2 is SYGVKD in the germline V gene. The chain's CDR3 is CAIGEKQGKETQYF. The CDR3 nucleotides read TGTGCCATCGGTGAGAAACAGGGGAAAGAGACCCAGTACTTC.

The chain links TRBV9 to TRBJ2-7, with D unresolved. Trimming shortened V by 0 bases and J by 4 bases, and 14 bases separated the two germline ends. The CDR3 covers 15 residues. Germline V gene data show CDR1 as SGDLS and CDR2 as YYNGEE. CDR3 nucleotides: TGTGCCAGCAGCGTAGAGGCGGTGGTCGGTTACGAGCAGTACTTC. Translated, it gives CASSVEAVVGYEQYF.

The rearrangement uses TRBV5-4 and TRBJ2-5, with 7 bases lining up with TRBD2. Germline V gene data show CDR1 as SGHNT and CDR2 as YYREEE (reference sequence). The CDR3 is 14 amino acids. V lost 5 bases to trimming and J lost 3 bases; unmatched junction nucleotides: 7. Here the CDR3 reads CASSSGRGEETQYF. For the CDR3, the DNA is TGTGCCAGCAGTTCGGGACGGGGGGAAGAGACCCAGTACTTC.

The chain couples TRBV2 to TRBJ2-6; no firm D call. Per germline, CDR1 SNHLY and CDR2 FYNNEI. The length of the CDR3 is 15 residues. Trimming pared 8 bases from V and 0 bases from J, leaving 11 bases between. CDR3 amino acids: CASPATTSGANVLTF. CDR3 DNA sequence: TGTGCCAGCCCGGCGACGACCTCTGGGGCCAACGTCCTGACTTTC.

The chain couples TRBV5-6 to TRBJ2-1, with TRBD2 identical over 12 bases. Germline CDR1 SGHDT, CDR2 YYEEEE. With V trimmed by 0 bases and J by 11 bases, 6 bases remained unmatched. The CDR3 has 15 residues. The CDR3 region is CASSLETSGGGQQFF. The CDR3 coding sequence is TGTGCCAGCAGCTTGGAGACTAGCGGGGGAGGACAGCAGTTCTTC.

The rearrangement links TRBV24-1 to TRBJ2-1, with 8 bases that match TRBD1. The CDR3 sequence is 17 residues long. The V gene's germline CDR1 is KGHDR and CDR2 SFDVKD. V dropped 3 bases and J dropped 4; count of bases not matched to a gene: 10. For the CDR3, the DNA is TGTGCCACCAGTGATGCACGGGGGACAGGCAGGTACAATGAGCAGTTCTTC. This sequence encodes CATSDARGTGRYNEQFF.